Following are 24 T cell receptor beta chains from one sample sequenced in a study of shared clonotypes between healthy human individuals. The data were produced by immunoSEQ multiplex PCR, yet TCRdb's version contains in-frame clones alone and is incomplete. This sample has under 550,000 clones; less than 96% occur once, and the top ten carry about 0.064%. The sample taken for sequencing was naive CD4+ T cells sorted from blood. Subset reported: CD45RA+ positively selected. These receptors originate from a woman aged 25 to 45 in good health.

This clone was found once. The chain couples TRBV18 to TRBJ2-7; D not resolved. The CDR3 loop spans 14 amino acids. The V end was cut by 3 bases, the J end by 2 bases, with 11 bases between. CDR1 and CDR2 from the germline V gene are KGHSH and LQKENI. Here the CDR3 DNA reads TGTGCCAGCTCACCCCCCCCAGGCCCCTACGAGCAGTACTTC. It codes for CASSPPPGPYEQYF.

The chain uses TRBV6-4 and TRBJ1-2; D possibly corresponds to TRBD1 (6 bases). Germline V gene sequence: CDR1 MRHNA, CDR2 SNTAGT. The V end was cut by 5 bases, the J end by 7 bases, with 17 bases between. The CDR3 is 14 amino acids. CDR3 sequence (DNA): TGTGCCAGCAGTTCGGCAAGGGGGGTATTTGGCTACACCTTC. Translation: CASSSARGVFGYTF.

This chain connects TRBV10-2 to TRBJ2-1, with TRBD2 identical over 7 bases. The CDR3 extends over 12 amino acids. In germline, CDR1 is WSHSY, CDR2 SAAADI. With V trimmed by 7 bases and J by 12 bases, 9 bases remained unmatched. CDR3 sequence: CASTTTRGGQFF. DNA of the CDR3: TGCGCCAGCACGACTACCCGCGGGGGGCAGTTCTTC.

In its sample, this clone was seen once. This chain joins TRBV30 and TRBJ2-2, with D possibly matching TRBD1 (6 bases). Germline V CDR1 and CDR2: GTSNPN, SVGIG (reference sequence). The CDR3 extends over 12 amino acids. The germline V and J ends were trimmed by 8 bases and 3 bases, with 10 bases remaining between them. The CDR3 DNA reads TGTGCCCAGAGGGGGTACACCGGGGAGCTGTTTTTT. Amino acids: CAQRGYTGELFF.

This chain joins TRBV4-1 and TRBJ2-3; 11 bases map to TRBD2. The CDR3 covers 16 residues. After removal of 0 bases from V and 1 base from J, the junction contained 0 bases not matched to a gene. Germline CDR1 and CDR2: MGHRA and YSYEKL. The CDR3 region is CASSQEGLAGTDTQYF. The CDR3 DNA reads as TGCGCCAGCAGCCAAGAGGGACTAGCGGGCACAGATACGCAGTATTTT.

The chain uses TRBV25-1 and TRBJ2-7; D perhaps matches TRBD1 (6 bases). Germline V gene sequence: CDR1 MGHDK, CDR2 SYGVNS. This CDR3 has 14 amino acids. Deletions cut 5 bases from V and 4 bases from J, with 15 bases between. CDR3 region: CASSRAGVGYEQYF. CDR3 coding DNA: TGTGCCAGCAGTCGGGCAGGGGTAGGGTACGAGCAGTACTTC.

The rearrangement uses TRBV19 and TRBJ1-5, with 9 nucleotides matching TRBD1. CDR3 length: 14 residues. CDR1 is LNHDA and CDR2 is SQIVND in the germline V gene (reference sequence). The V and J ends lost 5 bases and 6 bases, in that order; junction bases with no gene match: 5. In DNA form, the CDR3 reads TGTGCCAGTAGTTCCGACAGGGGGTTTCAGCCCCAGCATTTT. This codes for CASSSDRGFQPQHF.

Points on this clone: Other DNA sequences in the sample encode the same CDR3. CDR3 region: CASSANYEQYF. As DNA, the CDR3 is TGCGCCAGCAGCGCGAACTACGAGCAGTACTTC. V and J are TRBV5-1 and TRBJ2-7; D not certain. The CDR3 covers 11 residues. The germline V gene has CDR1 SGHRS and CDR2 YFSETQ. Trimming took 4 bases from V and 3 from J, leaving 5 bases between them.

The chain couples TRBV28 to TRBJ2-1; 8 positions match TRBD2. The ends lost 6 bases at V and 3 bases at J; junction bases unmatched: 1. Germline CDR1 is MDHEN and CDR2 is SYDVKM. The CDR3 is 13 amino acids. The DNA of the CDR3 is TGTGCCAGCAGACTAGCGGTCTACAATGAGCAGTTCTTC. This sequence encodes CASRLAVYNEQFF.

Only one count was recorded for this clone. The CDR3 nucleotides are TGTGCCAGCCAGGACAGGACTGGGGCCAACGTCCTGACTTTC. Translated: CASQDRTGANVLTF. The chain links TRBV6-5 to TRBJ2-6; 7 bases fit TRBD1. In germline, CDR1 is MNHEY, CDR2 SVGAGI. With 8 bases clipped from V and 2 bases from J, the junction kept 3 bases outside the gene matches. The CDR3 is made up of 14 amino acids.

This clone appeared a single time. The CDR3 DNA reads as TGTGCCAGTAGTCCTAGTACAGCCTACGAGCAGTACTTC. Protein product: CASSPSTAYEQYF. V usage is TRBV19 and J usage is TRBJ2-5; D unresolved. TRBJ2-7 explains the end of the DNA better; the J call may be wrong. Germline CDR1 reads LNHDA; CDR2 reads SQIVND (reference sequence). The CDR3 loop spans 13 amino acids.

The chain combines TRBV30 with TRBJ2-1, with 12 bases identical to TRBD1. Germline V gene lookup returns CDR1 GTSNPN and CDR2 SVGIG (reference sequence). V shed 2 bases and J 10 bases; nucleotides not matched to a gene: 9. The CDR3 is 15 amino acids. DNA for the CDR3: TGTGCCTGGAGTATCCGGGACAGGGGGCTGATAGAGCAGTTCTTC. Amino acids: CAWSIRDRGLIEQFF.

This chain's CDR3 is CASSYLGEQYF. CDR3 sequence (DNA): TGTGCCAGCAGCTACCTAGGTGAGCAGTACTTC. This rearrangement joins TRBV6-1 to TRBJ2-7; D unclear. The V gene's germline CDR1 is MNHNS and CDR2 SASEGT. CDR3 length: 11 amino acids. The V gene lost 6 bases and the J gene lost 7 bases, with 10 bases spanning the gap.

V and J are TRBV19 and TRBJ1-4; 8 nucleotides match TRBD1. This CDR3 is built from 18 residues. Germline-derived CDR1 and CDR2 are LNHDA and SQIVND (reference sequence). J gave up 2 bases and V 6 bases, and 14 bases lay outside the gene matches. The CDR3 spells CASRPQGEYRMTNEKLFF. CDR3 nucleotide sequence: TGTGCCAGTAGGCCACAGGGGGAGTATCGCATGACTAATGAAAAACTGTTTTTT.

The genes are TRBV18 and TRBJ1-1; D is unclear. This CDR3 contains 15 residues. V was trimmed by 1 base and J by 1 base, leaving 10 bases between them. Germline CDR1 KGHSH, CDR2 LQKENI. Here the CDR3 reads CASSPLAFENTEAFF. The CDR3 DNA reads TGTGCCAGCTCACCACTGGCTTTCGAGAACACTGAAGCTTTCTTT.

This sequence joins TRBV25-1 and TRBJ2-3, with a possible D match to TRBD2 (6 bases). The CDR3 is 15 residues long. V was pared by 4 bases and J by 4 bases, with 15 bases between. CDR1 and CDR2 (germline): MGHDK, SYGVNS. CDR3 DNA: TGTGCCAGCAGTGTGAGCGGGCTATTAGCAGATACGCAGTATTTT. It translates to CASSVSGLLADTQYF.

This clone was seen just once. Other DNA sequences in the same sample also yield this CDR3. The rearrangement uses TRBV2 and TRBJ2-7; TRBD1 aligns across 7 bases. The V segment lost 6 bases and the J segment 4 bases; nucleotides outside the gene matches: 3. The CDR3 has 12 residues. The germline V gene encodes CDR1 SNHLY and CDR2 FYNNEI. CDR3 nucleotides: TGTGCCAGCAGCGAACAGGGGTACGAGCAGTACTTC. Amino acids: CASSEQGYEQYF.

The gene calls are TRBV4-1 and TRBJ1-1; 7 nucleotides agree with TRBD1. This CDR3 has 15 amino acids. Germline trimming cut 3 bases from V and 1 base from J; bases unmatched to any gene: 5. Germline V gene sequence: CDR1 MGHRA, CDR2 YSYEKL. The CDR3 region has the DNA TGCGCCAGCAGCCAGCCCGGGACAGCGAACACTGAAGCTTTCTTT. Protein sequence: CASSQPGTANTEAFF.

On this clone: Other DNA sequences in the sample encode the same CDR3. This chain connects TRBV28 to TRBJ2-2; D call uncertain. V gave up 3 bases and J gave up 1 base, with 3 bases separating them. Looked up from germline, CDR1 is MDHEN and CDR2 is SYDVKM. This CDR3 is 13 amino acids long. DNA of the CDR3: TGTGCCAGCAGTTTCCTGAACACCGGGGAGCTGTTTTTT. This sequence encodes CASSFLNTGELFF.

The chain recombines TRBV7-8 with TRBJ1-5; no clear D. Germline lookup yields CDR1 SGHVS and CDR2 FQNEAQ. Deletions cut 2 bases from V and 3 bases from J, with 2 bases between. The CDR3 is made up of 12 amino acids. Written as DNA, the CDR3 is TGTGCCAGCAGCTTACCCAATCAGCCCCAGCATTTT. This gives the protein CASSLPNQPQHF.

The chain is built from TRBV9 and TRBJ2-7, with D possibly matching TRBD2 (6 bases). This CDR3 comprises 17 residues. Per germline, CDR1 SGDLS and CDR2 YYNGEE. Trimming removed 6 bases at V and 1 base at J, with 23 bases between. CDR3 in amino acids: CASIPARWGSGSYEQYF. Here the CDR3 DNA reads TGTGCCAGCATTCCCGCACGTTGGGGGAGCGGGTCCTACGAGCAGTACTTC.

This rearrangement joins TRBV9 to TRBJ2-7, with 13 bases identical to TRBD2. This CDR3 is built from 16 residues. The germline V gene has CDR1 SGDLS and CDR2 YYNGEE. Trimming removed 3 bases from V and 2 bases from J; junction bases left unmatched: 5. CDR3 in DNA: TGTGCCAGCAGCGCAACCGGGACTAGCGGGACCTACGAGCAGTACTTC. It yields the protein CASSATGTSGTYEQYF.

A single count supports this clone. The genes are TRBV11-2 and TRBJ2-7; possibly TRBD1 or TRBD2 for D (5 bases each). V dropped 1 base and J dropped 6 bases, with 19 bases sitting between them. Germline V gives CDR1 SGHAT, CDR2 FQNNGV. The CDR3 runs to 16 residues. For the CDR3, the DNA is TGTGCCAGCAGCTTAGCTCCCGGGACGGGGCATCTCGAGCAGTACTTC. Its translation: CASSLAPGTGHLEQYF.

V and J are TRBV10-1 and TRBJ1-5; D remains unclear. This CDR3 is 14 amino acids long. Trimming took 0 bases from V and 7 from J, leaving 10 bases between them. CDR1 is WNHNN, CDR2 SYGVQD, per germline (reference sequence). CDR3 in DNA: TGCGCCAGCAGTGAGTCGGGGTACGGCCAGCCCCAGCATTTT. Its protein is CASSESGYGQPQHF.